This record covers a single T cell receptor beta chain. Its antigen is still unknown. The method was immunoSEQ multiplex PCR; TCRdb's version includes in-frame clones alone and lacks a portion of them. The sample yields nearly 80,000 clones, 90% to 95% seen once. The sample belongs to a study of cytomegalovirus exposure and HLA in healthy donors. Study context: Both the approximately 130 validation repertoires and the 666 first-cohort repertoires used the same platform, as reported by a later analysis. The study's findings and limits: Subsequent analysis of the approximately 120 validation repertoires found a tendency for first-cohort TCR clusters to co-occur.

The V gene end was trimmed by 2 bases and the J gene end by 3 bases; junction bases not matched to a gene: 16. CDR1 is LGHNA, CDR2 YSLEER, per germline. This CDR3 contains 20 residues. The receptor comes from a woman in her twenties or thirties in good health and CMV-seronegative. This rearrangement joins TRBV4-3 to TRBJ2-2; 9 bases match TRBD2. The sample was PBMCs. CDR3 sequence: CASSQYPQIAGDDYTGELFF. CDR3 DNA sequence: TGCGCCAGCAGCCAATACCCGCAGATAGCGGGGGACGATTACACCGGGGAGCTGTTTTTT.